Detailed here is one T cell receptor beta chain. Antigen: not known. This entry is derived from a study of vaccination effects on CD4 cells after COVID-19. Peptide-pool stimulation followed by sequencing identified expanded antigen-specific CD4+ clonotypes in the ViraFEST assay. Culture lasted over 9 days before CD4+ T cell isolation. Sometime from March through December 2020, the person acquired a SARS-CoV-2 infection that PCR confirmed. Study-level results: Vaccine- and infection-induced clones showed marked clonal contraction late following vaccination.

Profiled with immunoSEQ multiplex PCR; TCRdb holds only in-frame clones, not every one. The data show fewer than 90,000 clones, 73% seen once. CDR1 is SGDLS, CDR2 YYNGEE, per germline. This CDR3 contains 16 residues. With 0 bases clipped from V and 0 bases from J, the junction kept 3 bases outside the gene matches. The chain employs TRBV9 and TRBJ2-5, with TRBD2 matching 9 bases. The TCR originated in a human donor who had a prior SARS-CoV-2 infection. This material consisted of CD4+ T cells from PBMCs cultured with HIV peptides, taken before COVID-19 vaccination. Subset in this sample: HIV-1 Nef peptide pool negative control/reference culture. Written as DNA, the CDR3 is TGTGCCAGCAGCGTAGGCACTAGCGGGCACCAAGAGACCCAGTACTTC. As protein: CASSVGTSGHQETQYF.